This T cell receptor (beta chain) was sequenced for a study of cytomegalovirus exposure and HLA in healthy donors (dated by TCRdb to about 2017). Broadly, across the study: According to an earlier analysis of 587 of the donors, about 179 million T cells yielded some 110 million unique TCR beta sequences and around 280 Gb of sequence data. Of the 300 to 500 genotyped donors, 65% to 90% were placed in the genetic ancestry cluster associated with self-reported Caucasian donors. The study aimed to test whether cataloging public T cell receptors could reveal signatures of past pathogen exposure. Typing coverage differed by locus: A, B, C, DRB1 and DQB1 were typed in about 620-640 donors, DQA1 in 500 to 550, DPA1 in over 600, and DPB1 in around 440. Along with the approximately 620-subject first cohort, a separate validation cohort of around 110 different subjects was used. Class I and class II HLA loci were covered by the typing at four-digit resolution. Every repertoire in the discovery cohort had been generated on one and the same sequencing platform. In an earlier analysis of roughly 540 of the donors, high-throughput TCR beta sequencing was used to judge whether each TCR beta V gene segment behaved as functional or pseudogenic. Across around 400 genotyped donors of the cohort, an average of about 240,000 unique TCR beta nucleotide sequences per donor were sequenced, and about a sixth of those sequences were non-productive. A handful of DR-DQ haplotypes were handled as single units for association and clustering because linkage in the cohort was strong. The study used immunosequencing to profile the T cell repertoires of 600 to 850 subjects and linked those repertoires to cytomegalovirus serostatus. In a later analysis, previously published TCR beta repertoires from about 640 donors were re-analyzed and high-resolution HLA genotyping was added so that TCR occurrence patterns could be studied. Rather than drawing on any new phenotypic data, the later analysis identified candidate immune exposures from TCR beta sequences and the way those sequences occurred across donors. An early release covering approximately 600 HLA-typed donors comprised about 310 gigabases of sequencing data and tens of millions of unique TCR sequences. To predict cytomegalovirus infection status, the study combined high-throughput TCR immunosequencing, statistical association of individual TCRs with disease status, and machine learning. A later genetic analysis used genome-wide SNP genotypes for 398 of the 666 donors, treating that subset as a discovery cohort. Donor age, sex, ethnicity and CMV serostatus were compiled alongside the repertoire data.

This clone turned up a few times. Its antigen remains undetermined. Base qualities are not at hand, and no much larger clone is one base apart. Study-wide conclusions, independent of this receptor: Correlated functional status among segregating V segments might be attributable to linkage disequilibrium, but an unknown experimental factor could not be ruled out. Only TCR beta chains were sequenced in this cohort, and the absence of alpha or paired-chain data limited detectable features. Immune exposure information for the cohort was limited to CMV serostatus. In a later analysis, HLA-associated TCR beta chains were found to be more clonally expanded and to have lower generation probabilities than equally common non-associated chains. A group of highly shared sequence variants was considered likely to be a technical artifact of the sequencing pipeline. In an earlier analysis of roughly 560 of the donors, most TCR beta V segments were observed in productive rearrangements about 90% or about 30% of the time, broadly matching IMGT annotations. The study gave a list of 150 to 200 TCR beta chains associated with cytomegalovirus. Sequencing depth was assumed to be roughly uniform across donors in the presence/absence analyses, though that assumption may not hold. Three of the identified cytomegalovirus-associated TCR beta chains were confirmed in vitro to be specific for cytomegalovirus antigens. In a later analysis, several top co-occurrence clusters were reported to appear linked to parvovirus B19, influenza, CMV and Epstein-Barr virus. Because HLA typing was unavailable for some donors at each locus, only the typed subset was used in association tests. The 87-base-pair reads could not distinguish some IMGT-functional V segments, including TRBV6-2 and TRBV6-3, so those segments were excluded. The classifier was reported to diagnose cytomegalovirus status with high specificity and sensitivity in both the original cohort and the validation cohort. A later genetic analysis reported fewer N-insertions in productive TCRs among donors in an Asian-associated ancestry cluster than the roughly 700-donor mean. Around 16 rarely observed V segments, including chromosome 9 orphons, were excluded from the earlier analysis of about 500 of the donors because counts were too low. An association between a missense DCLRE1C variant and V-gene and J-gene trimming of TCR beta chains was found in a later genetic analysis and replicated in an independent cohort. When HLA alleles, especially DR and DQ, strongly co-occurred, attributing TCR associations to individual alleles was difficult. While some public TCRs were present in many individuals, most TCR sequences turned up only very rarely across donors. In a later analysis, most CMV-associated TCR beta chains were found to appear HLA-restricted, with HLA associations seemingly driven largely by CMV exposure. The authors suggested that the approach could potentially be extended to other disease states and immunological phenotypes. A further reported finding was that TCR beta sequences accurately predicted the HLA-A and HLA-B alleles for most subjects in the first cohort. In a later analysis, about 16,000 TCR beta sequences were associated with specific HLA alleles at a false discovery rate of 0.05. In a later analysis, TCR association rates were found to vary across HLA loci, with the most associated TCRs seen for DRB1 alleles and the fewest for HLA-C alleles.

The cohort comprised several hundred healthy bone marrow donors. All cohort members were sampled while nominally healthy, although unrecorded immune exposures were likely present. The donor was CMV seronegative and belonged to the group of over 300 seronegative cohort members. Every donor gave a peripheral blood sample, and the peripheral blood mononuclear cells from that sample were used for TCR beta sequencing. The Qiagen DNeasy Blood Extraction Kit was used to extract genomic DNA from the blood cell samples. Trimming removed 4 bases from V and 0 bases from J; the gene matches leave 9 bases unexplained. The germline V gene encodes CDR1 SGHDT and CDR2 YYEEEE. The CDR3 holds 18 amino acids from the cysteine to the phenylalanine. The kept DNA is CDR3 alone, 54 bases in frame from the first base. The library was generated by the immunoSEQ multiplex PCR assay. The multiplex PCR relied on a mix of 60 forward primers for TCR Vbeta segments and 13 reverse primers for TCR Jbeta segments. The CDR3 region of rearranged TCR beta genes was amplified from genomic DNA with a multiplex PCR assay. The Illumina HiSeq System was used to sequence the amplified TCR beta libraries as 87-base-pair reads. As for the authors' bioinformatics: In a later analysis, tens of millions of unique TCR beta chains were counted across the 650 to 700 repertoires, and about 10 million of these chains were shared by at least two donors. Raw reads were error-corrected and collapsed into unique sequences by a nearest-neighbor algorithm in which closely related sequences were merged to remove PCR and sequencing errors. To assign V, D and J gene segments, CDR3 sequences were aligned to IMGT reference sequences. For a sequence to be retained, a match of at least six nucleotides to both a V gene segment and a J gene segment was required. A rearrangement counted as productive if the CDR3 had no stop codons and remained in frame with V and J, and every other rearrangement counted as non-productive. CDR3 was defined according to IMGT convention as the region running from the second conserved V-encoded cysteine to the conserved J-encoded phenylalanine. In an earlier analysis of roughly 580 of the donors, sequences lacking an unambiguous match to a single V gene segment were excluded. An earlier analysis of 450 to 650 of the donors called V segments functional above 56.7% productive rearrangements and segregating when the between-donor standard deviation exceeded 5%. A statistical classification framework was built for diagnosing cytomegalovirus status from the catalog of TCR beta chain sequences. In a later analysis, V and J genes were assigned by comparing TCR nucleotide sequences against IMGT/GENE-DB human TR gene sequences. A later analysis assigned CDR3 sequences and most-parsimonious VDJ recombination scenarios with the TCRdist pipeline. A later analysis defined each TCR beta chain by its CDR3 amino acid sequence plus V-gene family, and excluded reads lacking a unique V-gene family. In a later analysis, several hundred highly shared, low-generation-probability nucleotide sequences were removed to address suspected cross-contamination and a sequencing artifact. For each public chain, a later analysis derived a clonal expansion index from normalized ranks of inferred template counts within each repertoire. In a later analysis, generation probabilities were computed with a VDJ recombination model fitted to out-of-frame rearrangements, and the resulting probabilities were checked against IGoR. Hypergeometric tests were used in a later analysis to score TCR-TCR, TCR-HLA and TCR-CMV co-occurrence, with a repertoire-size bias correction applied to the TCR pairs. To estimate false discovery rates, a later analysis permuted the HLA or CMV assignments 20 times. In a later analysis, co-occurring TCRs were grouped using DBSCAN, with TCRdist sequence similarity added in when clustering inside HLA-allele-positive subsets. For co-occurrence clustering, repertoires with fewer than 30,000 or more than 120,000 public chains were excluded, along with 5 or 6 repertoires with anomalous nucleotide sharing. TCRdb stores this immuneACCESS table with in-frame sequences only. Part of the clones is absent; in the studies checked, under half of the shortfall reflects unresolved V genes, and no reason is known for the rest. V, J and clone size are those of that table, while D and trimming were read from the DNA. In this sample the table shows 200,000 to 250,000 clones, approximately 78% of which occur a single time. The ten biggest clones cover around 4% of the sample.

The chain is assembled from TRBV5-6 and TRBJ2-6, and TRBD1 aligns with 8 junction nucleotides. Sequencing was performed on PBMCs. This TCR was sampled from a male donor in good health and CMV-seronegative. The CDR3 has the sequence CASSQWSGGISGANVLTF. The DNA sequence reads TGTGCCAGCAGCCAGTGGTCAGGGGGCATCTCTGGGGCCAACGTCCTGACTTTC. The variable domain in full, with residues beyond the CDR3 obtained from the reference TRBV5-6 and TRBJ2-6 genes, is DAGVTQSPTHLIKTRGQQVTLRCSPKSGHDTVSWYQQALGQGPQFIFQYYEEEERQRGNFPDRFSGHQFPNYSSELNVNALLLGDSALYLCASSQWSGGISGANVLTFGAGSRLTVL.